A single TCR beta chain is shown here with its context. Some clones are missing from TCRdb's copy, which holds only in-frame ones; the method was immunoSEQ multiplex PCR. The sample lists about 140,000 clones; approximately 90% were seen once. Trimming removed 3 bases from V and 7 bases from J; junction bases left unmatched: 8. Germline CDR1 is SGHTA and CDR2 is FQGNSA. The CDR3 sequence is 14 residues long. The sample belongs to a study of blood T cell repertoires in COVID-19. Sequenced input: peripheral blood. J is TRBJ2-5 and V is TRBV7-2; 7 bases map to TRBD1. The TCR comes from a woman aged 80 or older with acute or convalescent COVID-19. This CDR3 is CASSLAGQASTQYF. CDR3 DNA sequence: TGTGCCAGCAGCTTGGCTGGACAGGCGTCGACCCAGTACTTC.